The 23 T cell receptor beta chains in this list originate from one sample, sequenced in a study of TIL therapy for anti-PD-1-resistant metastatic lung cancer (dated by TCRdb to the early 2020s). TCR beta CDR3 regions were amplified from genomic DNA with the immunoSEQ v3 hsTCRB kit using bias-controlled multiplex PCR. Sourced from immuneACCESS, this table was stored by TCRdb with only in-frame sequences that have V and J called. A share of the clones is absent; for the studies checked, an unresolved V gene accounts for under half, and the remainder has no known explanation. In all, the sample holds tens of thousands of clones, and about 79% of those were seen once. The ten most abundant clones make up under 3.5% of the sample. The meaning of the sample's time point label: pre-treatment sample, taken before nivolumab and TIL therapy. The sample here was blood, taken at baseline. The receptors derive from a woman between 30 and 80 years old with non-small cell lung cancer.

This clone was detected only a few times. This chain connects TRBV5-1 to TRBJ1-2; D not resolved. CDR1 and CDR2 from the germline V gene are SGHRS and YFSETQ. The CDR3 covers 11 residues. Trimming cost V 2 bases and J 8 bases, with 7 bases left between them. DNA for the CDR3: TGCGCCAGCAGCTTCGATCGAGGCTACACCTTC. Translation gives CASSFDRGYTF.

The V gene is TRBV6-5, the J gene TRBJ2-1; possible D gene TRBD1, 5 bases. The CDR3 consists of 13 residues. V gave up 5 bases and J gave up 4 bases, with 9 bases separating them. Germline-derived CDR1 and CDR2 are MNHEY and SVGAGI. The CDR3 spells CASSPTGYNEQFF. CDR3 DNA: TGTGCCAGCAGTCCAACAGGATACAATGAGCAGTTCTTC.

This chain connects TRBV12-5 to TRBJ2-3; D is unclear. The CDR3 runs 17 residues. The germline V and J ends were trimmed by 6 bases and 0 bases, with 19 bases remaining between them. CDR1 is LGHNT, CDR2 FRNRAP, per germline. The CDR3 DNA sequence: TGTGCTAGTGGCCCTTCACCGAAGGGTCCGAGCACAGATACGCAGTATTTT. This encodes CASGPSPKGPSTDTQYF.

The V and J genes are TRBV7-9 and TRBJ2-1, with TRBD2 matching 7 bases. The ends lost 2 bases at V and 1 base at J; junction bases unmatched: 2. Germline V gene lookup returns CDR1 SEHNR and CDR2 FQNEAQ (reference sequence). The CDR3 runs 15 residues. The CDR3, as DNA: TGTGCCAGCAGCTTAACTAGCGTTTCCTACAATGAGCAGTTCTTC. Its protein is CASSLTSVSYNEQFF.

V and J are TRBV7-6 and TRBJ1-1; D gene uncertain. The germline V and J ends were trimmed by 4 bases and 2 bases, with 11 bases remaining between them. CDR1 and CDR2 (germline): SGHVS, FNYEAQ. The length of the CDR3 is 14 residues. Here the CDR3 reads CASSSEATNTEAFF. The CDR3 DNA sequence: TGTGCCAGCAGCTCCGAGGCTACTAACACTGAAGCTTTCTTT.

V gene TRBV4-2 combines with J gene TRBJ2-1; 8 bases are shared with TRBD2. This CDR3 spans 15 amino acids. From germline, CDR1 is LGHNA and CDR2 YNFKEQ. The junction had 2 bases not matched to a gene; V was cut back by 0 bases and J by 4 bases. CDR3 DNA: TGTGCCAGCAGCCAAGAACTAGCGGATTACAATGAGCAGTTCTTC. As protein: CASSQELADYNEQFF.

The chain joins TRBV27 to TRBJ2-5; TRBD2 aligns across 12 bases. From germline, CDR1 is MNHEY and CDR2 SMNVEV (reference sequence). The CDR3 extends over 16 amino acids. Trimming took 3 bases from V and 5 from J; bases not matched to a gene: 7. CDR3: CASSFSSGRARETQYF. The CDR3 coding sequence is TGTGCCAGCAGTTTCTCTAGCGGGAGGGCCCGGGAGACCCAGTACTTC.

This chain connects TRBV21-1 to TRBJ1-5. TRBV21-1 is assigned pseudogene status. The CDR3 length is 19 residues. CDR3: CASSKARGVISPLNQPQHF. DNA for the CDR3: TGTGCCAGCAGCAAAGCGCGCGGGGTGATCTCCCCCCTGAATCAGCCCCAGCATTTT.

This clone turned up a few times. V usage is TRBV14 and J usage is TRBJ2-7; 9 bases are a match to TRBD2. The junction had 15 bases not matched to a gene; V was cut back by 4 bases and J by 5 bases. CDR3 length: 17 residues. Germline lookup yields CDR1 SGHDN and CDR2 FVKESK. The DNA of the CDR3 is TGTGCCAGCAGCCCCACGGTTGTAGCGGGAGATCATCACGAGCAGTACTTC. Translated: CASSPTVVAGDHHEQYF.

The genes are TRBV14 and TRBJ1-1; no clear D gene. Germline loops: CDR1 SGHDN, CDR2 FVKESK. Trimming cost V 0 bases and J 10 bases, with 12 bases left between them. The CDR3 is 13 residues long. The CDR3 sequence is CASSQDLSKGAFF. The CDR3 DNA reads as TGTGCCAGCAGCCAAGATCTGTCTAAGGGAGCTTTCTTT. The full variable domain, completed using reference TRBV14 and TRBJ1-1, is EAGVTQFPSHSVIEKGQTVTLRCDPISGHDNLYWYRRVMGKEIKFLLHFVKESKQDESGMPNNRFLAERTGGTYSTLKVQPAELEDSGVYFCASSQDLSKGAFFGQGTRLTVV.

The genes are TRBV6-1 and TRBJ1-1; no firm D call. The CDR3 has 14 amino acids. Trimming left V 6 bases short and J 5 bases short, with 16 bases between. Germline CDR1 MNHNS, CDR2 SASEGT. In DNA, the CDR3 is TGTGCCAGCAGGGAGGGCCAGGTGTTGACTGAAGCTTTCTTT. Translated, it gives CASREGQVLTEAFF.

J is TRBJ2-1 and V is TRBV7-9; D not resolved. Per germline, CDR1 SEHNR and CDR2 FQNEAQ (reference sequence). Trimming shortened V by 10 bases and J by 4 bases, and 11 bases separated the two germline ends. CDR3 length equals 12 residues. Here the CDR3 DNA reads TGTGCCACACAAGACAAATACAATGAGCAGTTCTTC. Translated: CATQDKYNEQFF.

This clone has a handful of counts. The V gene is TRBV11-2, the J gene TRBJ2-7, with unresolved D. This CDR3 is 16 amino acids long. The V end lost 5 bases, the J end lost 0 bases, and 17 bases lay between the germline ends. CDR1 and CDR2 from the germline V gene are SGHAT and FQNNGV. CDR3 coding DNA: TGTGCCAGCAGCCTGCGACAAGGGTTGAGCTCCTACGAGCAGTACTTC. Translated, it gives CASSLRQGLSSYEQYF.

This chain connects TRBV10-3 to TRBJ2-1; D may be TRBD2 (6 bases). Germline values: CDR1 ENHRY, CDR2 SYGVKD. The CDR3 totals 13 residues. Trimming took 7 bases from V and 10 from J, leaving 17 bases between them. This chain's CDR3 is CAIKGTGAGEQFF. The CDR3 DNA reads as TGTGCCATCAAGGGGACTGGGGCAGGGGAGCAGTTCTTC.

The rearrangement uses TRBV5-4 and TRBJ1-4; a weak D match, TRBD1 (5 bases). This CDR3 comprises 14 residues. The germline V gene encodes CDR1 SGHNT and CDR2 YYREEE (reference sequence). V lost 1 base, J lost 5 bases, and 9 bases lay in between. The CDR3: CASSLRGGNEKLFF. CDR3 DNA: TGTGCCAGCAGCTTGCGGGGGGGAAATGAAAAACTGTTTTTT.

A few counts support this clone. The chain combines TRBV27 with TRBJ2-3; D remains ambiguous. Germline CDR1 reads MNHEY; CDR2 reads SMNVEV (reference sequence). The V gene lost 5 bases and the J gene lost 7 bases, with 16 bases spanning the gap. The CDR3 is made up of 14 amino acids. The CDR3 sequence is CASSPTSYGNTQYF. CDR3 nucleotides: TGTGCCAGCAGTCCCACCTCGTACGGAAATACGCAGTATTTT.

The rearrangement joins TRBV5-6 to TRBJ2-1; TRBD1 or TRBD2 may be the D gene (5 bases each). The germline V gene encodes CDR1 SGHDT and CDR2 YYEEEE. CDR3 size: 13 residues. V was trimmed by 3 bases and J by 9 bases, leaving 13 bases between them. CDR3 nucleotide sequence: TGTGCCAGCAGCTCTACTAGGGGCAGTGAGCAGTTCTTC. Translating it yields CASSSTRGSEQFF.

The chain carries TRBV27 and TRBJ1-1; 7 bases fit TRBD1. The CDR3 consists of 15 residues. The V segment lost 5 bases and the J segment 3 bases; nucleotides outside the gene matches: 9. Germline V CDR1 and CDR2: MNHEY, SMNVEV (reference sequence). The CDR3 sequence: CASSPTQGWYTEAFF. CDR3 coding DNA: TGTGCCAGCAGTCCCACACAGGGGTGGTACACTGAAGCTTTCTTT.

V gene TRBV15 combines with J gene TRBJ2-5; D is ambiguous. The V gene lost 0 bases and the J gene lost 4 bases, with 6 bases spanning the gap. The CDR3 loop spans 13 amino acids. Germline-derived CDR1 and CDR2 are LNHNV and YYDKDF (reference sequence). In DNA, the CDR3 is TGTGCCACCAGCAGAGATAGGCGAGAGACCCAGTACTTC. Protein sequence: CATSRDRRETQYF.

V is TRBV7-6 and J is TRBJ2-5; 7 nucleotides agree with TRBD2. The V gene's germline CDR1 is SGHVS and CDR2 FNYEAQ. Germline trimming cut 5 bases from V and 7 bases from J; bases unmatched to any gene: 10. The CDR3 runs 14 residues. The CDR3 DNA follows: TGTGCCAGCAGCCCCGGGACTACCCCAGGGACCCAGTACTTC. It translates to CASSPGTTPGTQYF.

This clone was found a few times. The chain couples TRBV30 to TRBJ1-5, with D perhaps matching TRBD1 (5 bases). Germline V gene data show CDR1 as GTSNPN and CDR2 as SVGIG (reference sequence). The CDR3 is 15 amino acids. The ends were cut back, 1 base at V and 3 bases at J, with 13 bases in the middle. DNA for the CDR3: TGTGCCTGGAGTGGGCGCGGGACCCCCAATCAGCCCCAGCATTTT. As protein: CAWSGRGTPNQPQHF.

This chain connects TRBV7-9 to TRBJ2-3; D gene ambiguous. The V end was cut by 5 bases, the J end by 0 bases, with 6 bases between. CDR1 and CDR2 from the germline V gene are SEHNR and FQNEAQ (reference sequence). The CDR3 extends over 13 amino acids. CDR3 protein: CASSPPSTDTQYF. The CDR3 region has the DNA TGTGCCAGCAGCCCGCCTAGCACAGATACGCAGTATTTT. The full variable domain, with the rest looked up from reference TRBV7-9 and TRBJ2-3, is DTGVSQNPRHKITKRGQNVTFRCDPISEHNRLYWYRQTLGQGPEFLTYFQNEAQLEKSRLLSDRFSAERPKGSFSTLEIQRTEQGDSAMYLCASSPPSTDTQYFGPGTRLTVL.

This chain joins TRBV29-1 and TRBJ2-7, with 8 bases lining up with TRBD2. This CDR3 comprises 14 residues. The V and J ends lost 4 bases and 2 bases, in that order; junction bases with no gene match: 7. Germline V gives CDR1 SQVTM, CDR2 ANQGSEA. CDR3 DNA sequence: TGCAGCGTTGTTCAGCGGGAGCCAGCCTACGAGCAGTACTTC. Translating it yields CSVVQREPAYEQYF.